Listed below are T cell receptor beta chains from one sample, sequenced in a study of OX40 agonist ivuxolimab in advanced cancers. TCRdb keeps only in-frame clones here, not all; method: immunoSEQ multiplex PCR. Of tens of thousands of clones in the sample, roughly three quarters were seen once. The specimen comprised CD4+ or CD8+ T cells sorted from blood, sampled in a trial of the OX40 agonist ivuxolimab. These TCRs come from an adult with an advanced solid tumor such as melanoma, head and neck, liver or kidney cancer. Each CDR3 is given with its conserved first and last residue. The order of the fields is CDR3 protein, D gene, V gene. The D gene is left open where the match is weak.

CDR3: CASSYRPLGGDTGELFF
D: .
V: TRBV5-4

CDR3: CASSEKDGQASYEQYF
D: TRBD1
V: TRBV27

CDR3: CASSIDFDRASYEQYF
D: TRBD1
V: TRBV19

CDR3: CASSLVGATEAFF
D: .
V: TRBV5-8

CDR3: CASSFQRGLTDTQYF
D: TRBD2
V: TRBV5-1

CDR3: CASSFVNEQFF
D: .
V: TRBV6-1

CDR3: CASSQDLPGAETQYF
D: .
V: TRBV4-1

CDR3: CASSLGPPPNYGYTF
D: .
V: TRBV6-5

CDR3: CASSQEVYSDTQYF
D: .
V: TRBV14

CDR3: CASSASSGTGAREQYF
D: TRBD1
V: TRBV6-1

CDR3: CASSVEGRQRTDTQYF
D: .
V: TRBV9

CDR3: CASSVSNTGELFF
D: .
V: TRBV9

CDR3: CASSPGQQNYGYTF
D: TRBD1
V: TRBV28

CDR3: CASSSGGVEAFF
D: .
V: TRBV7-9

CDR3: CASNSKAKAGETQYF
D: .
V: TRBV11-3

CDR3: CASSQGGALTDTQYF
D: .
V: TRBV6-5

CDR3: CAWRVERGGITGELFF
D: TRBD2
V: TRBV30

CDR3: CSVDLAYNEQFF
D: .
V: TRBV29-1

CDR3: CASSANNEQFF
D: .
V: TRBV7-8

CDR3: CASSPGGVQYF
D: .
V: TRBV9